A selection of T cell receptor beta chains follows, all from one sample in a study of a mutant IDH1 vaccine in newly diagnosed glioma. The antigens of these receptors remain unknown. The table came from immunoSEQ multiplex PCR; TCRdb's copy has only in-frame clones and leaves some out. The data show 45,000 to 65,000 clones, less than 70% seen once. The source material was peripheral blood mononuclear cells (PBMCs), sampled from a glioma patient whose treatment included an IDH1 peptide vaccine. The origin of the receptors is a man aged 40-50 years with glioma. Some clones in this sample may be carry-over from other donors' samples. The CDR3 runs from the conserved cysteine through the conserved F or W. D genes are given only for firm matches. Size is stated for part of the rows, as once, few or many counts, or as a class when the clone is expanded.

J gene	V gene	D gene	clone size	CDR3 DNA	CDR3 protein
TRBJ1-5	TRBV5-1	.	.	TGCGCCAGCAGCTTGGGGACAGTCTCTGAAAATCAGCCCCAGCATTTT	CASSLGTVSENQPQHF
TRBJ1-5	TRBV15	.	.	TGTGCCACCAGCAGAGATGTCAGCGGATCCAATCAGCCCCAGCATTTT	CATSRDVSGSNQPQHF
TRBJ1-1	TRBV30	.	.	TGTGCCTGGACGGCAGGGACGACGAACACTGAAGCTTTCTTT	CAWTAGTTNTEAFF
TRBJ2-7	TRBV6-5	.	.	TGTGCCAGCACTCTCTTCCCTGGCCCTTACGAGCAGTACTTC	CASTLFPGPYEQYF
TRBJ2-5	TRBV27	.	.	TGTGCCAGCAGTTTATTTGGGGGGTTGGGAGAGACCCAGTACTTC	CASSLFGGLGETQYF
TRBJ2-5	TRBV7-2	.	.	TGTGCCAGCAGCTGGGGAGATGGGGCTGGGGAGACCCAGTACTTC	CASSWGDGAGETQYF
TRBJ1-1	TRBV6-5	TRBD1	.	TGTGCCAGCAGTACAGGACAGGGAGGTGTCACTGAAGCTTTCTTT	CASSTGQGGVTEAFF
TRBJ2-5	TRBV6-5	.	few	TGTGCCAGCAGTTACGGATCGGACTCGACCCAGTACTTC	CASSYGSDSTQYF
TRBJ1-5	TRBV21-1	.	few	TGTGCCAGCAGCAAGGAACTTAGTCGGGTTCCCCAGCATTTT	CASSKELSRVPQHF
TRBJ2-3	TRBV7-2	.	.	TGTGCCAGCAGCTCATGGTATGCGCAGTATTTT	CASSSWYAQYF
TRBJ2-3	TRBV30	TRBD2	.	TGTGCCTGGAGAACTAGCGGGGGGGTGGATACGCAGTATTTT	CAWRTSGGVDTQYF
TRBJ2-3	TRBV7-9	.	few	TGTGCAGGGGCCAAACCCGGGGCAGATACGCAGTATTTT	CAGAKPGADTQYF